Below, 20 T cell receptor beta chains from the same sample are listed, as sequenced in a study of spatial heterogeneity in lung cancer. Study results and caveats: Within tumors, counts of expanded alpha and beta TCRs tracked tumor mutation counts.

Via MiXCR, TCRdb re-called the 5' RACE reads, giving one row per CDR3 protein. Of about 20,000 distinct CDR3 sequences detected, 7% to 8% appear once; the ten largest clones hold 20% to 25%. The time point denotes: sample taken at primary tumor resection. These receptors lack a known antigen. The sample here was lung tumor tissue, taken at surgery. The receptor set was obtained from a female donor with early-stage non-small cell lung cancer.

A few counts support this clonotype. The chain joins TRBV12-5 to TRBJ1-1; the D is unclear. The germline gives CDR1 LGHNT, CDR2 FRNRAP. The CDR3 is 12 residues long. Trimming shortened V by 5 bases and J by 8 bases, and 12 bases separated the two germline ends. CDR3 loop: CASGLPGGEAFF. Written as DNA, the CDR3 is TGTGCTAGTGGTCTACCCGGCGGGGAAGCTTTCTTT.

This clonotype was seen ten or more times. J is TRBJ2-2 and V is TRBV20-1; maybe TRBD2 (5 bases). The V end lost 0 bases, the J end lost 6 bases, and 17 bases lay between the germline ends. The CDR3 is 16 residues long. Germline V gives CDR1 DFQATT, CDR2 SNEGSKA (reference sequence). CDR3 protein: CSARDSARRMSGELFF. The CDR3 nucleotides are TGCAGTGCTAGAGATTCGGCCAGGAGGATGTCCGGGGAGCTGTTTTTT.

This clonotype has just one count. One base away lies a much larger clone, so this may be a sequencing read error. Lacking the conserved final phenylalanine or tryptophan, this CDR3 likely reflects a read error. V gene TRBV27 combines with J gene TRBJ2-7, with 11 bases fitting TRBD2. The J segment lost 2 bases and the V segment lost 8 bases, leaving 8 bases of the junction unmatched. The CDR3 covers 15 residues. CDR1 and CDR2 from the germline V gene are MNHEY and SMNVEV (reference sequence). CDR3 coding DNA: TGTGCCAGCCTTGGGACTAGCGGTCACCCCTACGAGCAGTACCTC. Encoded protein: CASLGTSGHPYEQYL.

This clonotype was observed many times. The J gene is TRBJ1-1, the V gene TRBV29-1; TRBD1 might be the D (6 bases). The V gene lost 7 bases and the J gene lost 1 base, with 10 bases spanning the gap. CDR3 size: 12 residues. Germline CDR1 and CDR2: SQVTM and ANQGSEA. The CDR3 DNA reads TGCAGCGCGGAACAGGGGAACACTGAAGCTTTCTTT. It yields the protein CSAEQGNTEAFF. Full variable domain (remainder filled in from reference TRBV29-1 and TRBJ1-1): SAVISQKPSRDICQRGTSLTIQCQVDSQVTMMFWYRQQPGQSLTLIATANQGSEATYESGFVIDKFPISRPNLTFSTLTVSNMSPEDSSIYLCSAEQGNTEAFFGQGTRLTVV.

This clonotype occurred a few times. This chain joins TRBV7-8 and TRBJ2-1; TRBD1 agrees at 8 bases. The CDR3 length is 14 residues. With 5 bases clipped from V and 4 bases from J, the junction kept 4 bases outside the gene matches. Germline lookup yields CDR1 SGHVS and CDR2 FQNEAQ. CDR3 DNA: TGTGCCAGCAGCACCCGGGACAGGTACAATGAGCAGTTCTTC. Translation: CASSTRDRYNEQFF.

The sample holds a few counts of this clonotype. This chain links TRBV7-3 with TRBJ2-2; D is unclear. The V gene lost 8 bases and the J gene lost 1 base, with 8 bases spanning the gap. The germline V gene has CDR1 SGHTA and CDR2 FQGTGA. CDR3 length: 13 amino acids. CDR3 DNA sequence: TGTGCCAGCCAATCGGAGAACACCGGGGAGCTGTTTTTT. As protein: CASQSENTGELFF.

There are many counts of this clonotype. The V and J genes are TRBV6-5 and TRBJ2-5, with 12 bases identical to TRBD2. Germline CDR1 reads MNHEY; CDR2 reads SVGAGI. The CDR3 is 15 residues long. V trimming: 4 bases; J trimming: 4 bases; junction bases outside the gene matches: 4. The DNA of the CDR3 is TGTGCCAGCAGTTCTAGCGGGGGGGCAGGAGAGACCCAGTACTTC. Amino acid sequence: CASSSSGGAGETQYF.

This clonotype came up many times. J is TRBJ2-1 and V is TRBV12-3 or TRBV12-4, with unresolved D. The germline V and J ends were trimmed by 2 bases and 0 bases, with 5 bases remaining between them. The CDR3 is 14 residues long. Here the CDR3 reads CASSLQDSYNEQFF. The CDR3 DNA reads as TGTGCCAGCAGTTTACAGGACTCCTACAATGAGCAGTTCTTC.

The chain uses TRBV2 and TRBJ1-4; D may be TRBD1 (5 bases). CDR1 SNHLY and CDR2 FYNNEI come from the germline V gene. The CDR3 has 14 residues. Trimming took off 5 bases at V and 7 bases at J, with 14 bases between the two ends. CDR3 protein: CASSQTGTTEKLFF. For the CDR3, the DNA is TGTGCCAGCAGTCAAACGGGGACCACTGAAAAACTGTTTTTT.

By sample fraction, this clonotype is medium-sized. The chain recombines TRBV5-1 with TRBJ1-4; D ambiguous. CDR3 length equals 16 residues. From germline, CDR1 is SGHRS and CDR2 YFSETQ. V was cut by 1 base and J by 5 bases, with 15 bases left in between. The CDR3 nucleotides are TGCGCCAGCAGCTTGAGGCCCCCGGGCTTAAATGAAAAACTGTTTTTT. Translation gives CASSLRPPGLNEKLFF.

This clonotype was detected many times. This chain connects TRBV14 to TRBJ2-5, with D tentatively TRBD1 or TRBD2 (6 bases each). From germline, CDR1 is SGHDN and CDR2 FVKESK. Trimming took off 4 bases at V and 1 base at J, with 19 bases between the two ends. The CDR3 consists of 17 residues. CDR3 coding DNA: TGTGCCAGCAGCCCCCTTCCCGGGGGCCCAATCCAAGAGACCCAGTACTTC. Amino acid sequence: CASSPLPGGPIQETQYF.

Only a few counts were recorded for this clonotype. The rearrangement links TRBV20-1 to TRBJ2-5; 7 nucleotides line up with TRBD1. The length of the CDR3 is 14 residues. Germline V gene lookup returns CDR1 DFQATT and CDR2 SNEGSKA (reference sequence). J was trimmed by 5 bases and V by 6 bases; bases with no gene match: 12. The CDR3 bases are TGCAGTGCCATCCCCCGACAGGGCCGGGAGACCCAGTACTTC. Its protein is CSAIPRQGRETQYF.

This clonotype turned up a few times. V usage is TRBV5-1 and J usage is TRBJ2-2, with 7 bases identical to TRBD1. Looked up from germline, CDR1 is SGHRS and CDR2 is YFSETQ. V shed 0 bases, J shed 3 bases, and the junction held 5 bases outside the gene matches. The CDR3 is made up of 16 amino acids. The CDR3 DNA sequence: TGCGCCAGCAGCTTGGCCGGACAGGTTGACACCGGGGAGCTGTTTTTT. Translating gives CASSLAGQVDTGELFF.

This clonotype was seen more than once but under ten times. CDR3 in DNA: TGTGCCTGGAGTGAGAGCACAGATACGCAGTATTTT. Amino acid sequence: CAWSESTDTQYF. The V and J genes are TRBV30 and TRBJ2-3; D remains ambiguous. V was pared by 1 base and J by 0 bases, with 2 bases between. The CDR3 is made up of 12 amino acids. Germline V gene lookup returns CDR1 GTSNPN and CDR2 SVGIG (reference sequence). The whole variable domain, remainder taken from reference TRBV30 and TRBJ2-3, is SQTIHQWPATLVQPVGSPLSLECTVEGTSNPNLYWYRQAAGRGLQLLFYSVGIGQISSEVPQNLSASRPQDRQFILSSKKLLLSDSGFYLCAWSESTDTQYFGPGTRLTVL.

There are a few counts of this clonotype. The chain uses TRBV6-6 and TRBJ1-5; tentatively, D is TRBD1 (6 bases). Germline V gene sequence: CDR1 MNHNY, CDR2 SVGAGI (reference sequence). The CDR3 sequence is 16 residues long. Trimming pared 6 bases from V and 6 bases from J, leaving 21 bases between. The CDR3 region is CASSHGLTGAGQPQHF. CDR3 sequence (DNA): TGTGCCAGCAGCCATGGTTTGACAGGAGCTGGTCAGCCCCAGCATTTT.

The V and J genes are TRBV6-5 and TRBJ2-3; D perhaps matches TRBD2 (6 bases). CDR3 length: 14 amino acids. In germline, CDR1 is MNHEY, CDR2 SVGAGI. V lost 2 bases, J lost 5 bases, and 11 bases lay in between. The CDR3 nucleotides are TGTGCCAGCAGTTACGCTACGGGGGAAGATACGCAGTATTTT. Its translation: CASSYATGEDTQYF.

In its sample, this clonotype was seen many times. V usage is TRBV7-6 and J usage is TRBJ1-1; 7 nucleotides align to TRBD1. V lost 4 bases, J lost 3 bases, and 5 bases stayed unmatched. CDR3 size: 14 residues. Germline loops: CDR1 SGHVS, CDR2 FNYEAQ. The CDR3 bases are TGTGCCAGCAGCTCACGACAGGGAGACACTGAAGCTTTCTTT. It translates to CASSSRQGDTEAFF.

This clonotype occurred many times. V and J are TRBV7-9 and TRBJ1-2; a weak D match, TRBD1 (6 bases). Trimming shortened V by 1 base and J by 3 bases, and 12 bases separated the two germline ends. Germline CDR1 is SEHNR and CDR2 is FQNEAQ (reference sequence). The CDR3 runs 15 residues. The CDR3 loop reads CASSLVTQGYYGYTF. The DNA of the CDR3 is TGTGCCAGCAGCTTAGTTACCCAGGGGTACTATGGCTACACCTTC.

This chain joins TRBV10-2 and TRBJ2-7; D is possibly TRBD2 (6 bases). V lost 0 bases to trimming and J lost 3 bases, with 9 bases between them. Germline assignment: CDR1 WSHSY and CDR2 SAAADI. The CDR3 sequence is 14 residues long. CDR3 amino acids: CASSESRDYYEQYF. The CDR3 nucleotides are TGCGCCAGCAGTGAGTCGCGGGATTACTACGAGCAGTACTTC.

About this clonotype itself: A junction boundary mismatches the germline segment, possibly from a read error. This chain joins TRBV2 and TRBJ2-2, with TRBD1 matching 9 bases. Germline V gene lookup returns CDR1 SNHLY and CDR2 FYNNEI. The CDR3 sequence is 16 residues long. The CDR3 loop reads CAGRGAGQGYTGELFF. The CDR3 DNA follows: TGTGCCGGCAGGGGGGCCGGACAGGGGTACACCGGGGAGCTGTTTTTT. The variable domain in full, with the rest retrieved from reference TRBV2 and TRBJ2-2, is EPEVTQTPSHQVTQMGQEVILRCVPISNHLYFYWYRQILGQKVEFLVSFYNNEISEKSEIFDDQFSVERPDGSNFTLKIRSTKLEDSAMYFCAGRGAGQGYTGELFFGEGSRLTVL.